The clone carrying this T cell receptor beta chain came up a few times. Its target is not known. This entry comes from a study of blood T cells in healthy people across ages. Study-wide findings and caveats: More naive CD4+ cells and higher diversity marked long-lived donors relative to aged donors.

Primers used in a second PCR of roughly 6 to 11 cycles were a sample-barcoded 5' primer and a J-beta primer mix. TCRdb processed the 5' RACE reads anew with MiXCR; each CDR3 protein has one entry. This table has almost 550,000 distinct CDR3 sequences, 24% appearing once. Trimming took 1 base from V and 1 from J, leaving 13 bases between them. The CDR3 consists of 16 residues. Per germline, CDR1 SGHVS and CDR2 FQNEAQ. The sample was also linked to a second study, of T cells of mothers and their children.

The V and J genes are TRBV7-8 and TRBJ2-5; tentative D call: TRBD2 (5 bases). The source of this sequence is a boy aged 10-17 years in good health. The material sequenced was blood. Here the CDR3 DNA reads TGTGCCAGCAGCTTAGGGGCCCTCCGGGGCCAAGAGACCCAGTACTTC. Protein product: CASSLGALRGQETQYF.